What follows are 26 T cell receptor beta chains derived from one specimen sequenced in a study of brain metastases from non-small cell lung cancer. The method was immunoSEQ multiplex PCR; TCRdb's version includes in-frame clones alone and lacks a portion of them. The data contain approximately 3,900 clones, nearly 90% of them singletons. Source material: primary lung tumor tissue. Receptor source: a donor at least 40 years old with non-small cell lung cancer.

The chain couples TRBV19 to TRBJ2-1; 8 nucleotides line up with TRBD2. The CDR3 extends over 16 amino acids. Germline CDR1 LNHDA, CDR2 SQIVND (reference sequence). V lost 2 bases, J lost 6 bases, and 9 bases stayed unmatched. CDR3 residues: CASSITAGALGNEQFF. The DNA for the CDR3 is TGTGCCAGTAGTATAACAGCGGGGGCCCTTGGCAATGAGCAGTTCTTC.

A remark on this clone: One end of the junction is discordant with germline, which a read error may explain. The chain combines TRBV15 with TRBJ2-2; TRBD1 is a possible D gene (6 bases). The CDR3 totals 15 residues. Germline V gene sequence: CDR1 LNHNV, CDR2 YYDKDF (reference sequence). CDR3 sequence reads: CATSRDLRDTGELFF. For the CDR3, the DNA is TGTGCCACCAGCAGAGATCTAAGGGACACCGGGGAACTGTTTTTT.

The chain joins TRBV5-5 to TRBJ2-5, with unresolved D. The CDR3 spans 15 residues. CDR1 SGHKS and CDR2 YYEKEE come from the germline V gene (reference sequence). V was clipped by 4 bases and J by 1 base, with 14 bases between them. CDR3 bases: TGTGCCAGCAGCCTAATGACCGCGGTCCAAGAGACCCAGTACTTC. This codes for CASSLMTAVQETQYF.

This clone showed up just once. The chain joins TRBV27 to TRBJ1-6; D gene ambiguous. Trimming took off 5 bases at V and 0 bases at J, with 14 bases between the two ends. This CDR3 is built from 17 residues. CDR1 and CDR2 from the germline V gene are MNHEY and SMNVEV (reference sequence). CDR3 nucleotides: TGTGCCAGCAGTCCGACCCGAATACCCTCCTATAATTCACCCCTCCACTTT. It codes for CASSPTRIPSYNSPLHF.

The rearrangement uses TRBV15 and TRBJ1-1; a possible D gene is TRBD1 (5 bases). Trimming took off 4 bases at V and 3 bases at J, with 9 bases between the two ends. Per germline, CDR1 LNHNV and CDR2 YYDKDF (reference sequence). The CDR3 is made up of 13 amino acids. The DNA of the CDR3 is TGTGCCACCAGCATCCGGGGGGACACTGAAGCTTTCTTT. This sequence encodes CATSIRGDTEAFF.

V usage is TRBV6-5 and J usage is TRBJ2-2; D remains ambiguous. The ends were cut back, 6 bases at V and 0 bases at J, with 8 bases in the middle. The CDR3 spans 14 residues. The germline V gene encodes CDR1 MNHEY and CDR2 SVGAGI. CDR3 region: CASRPSTNTGELFF. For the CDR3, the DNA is TGTGCCAGCAGGCCGTCAACGAACACCGGGGAGCTGTTTTTT.

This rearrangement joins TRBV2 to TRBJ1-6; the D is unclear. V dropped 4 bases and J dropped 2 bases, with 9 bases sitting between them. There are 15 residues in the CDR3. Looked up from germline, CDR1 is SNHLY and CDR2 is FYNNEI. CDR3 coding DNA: TGTGCCAGCAGTGTGGGAGGGACCTATAATTCACCCCTCCACTTT. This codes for CASSVGGTYNSPLHF.

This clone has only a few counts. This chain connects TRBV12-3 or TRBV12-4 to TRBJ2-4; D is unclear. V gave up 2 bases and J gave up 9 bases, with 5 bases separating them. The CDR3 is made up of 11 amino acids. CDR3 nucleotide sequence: TGTGCCAGCAGTTTAATGGGCATTCAGTACTTC. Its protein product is CASSLMGIQYF.

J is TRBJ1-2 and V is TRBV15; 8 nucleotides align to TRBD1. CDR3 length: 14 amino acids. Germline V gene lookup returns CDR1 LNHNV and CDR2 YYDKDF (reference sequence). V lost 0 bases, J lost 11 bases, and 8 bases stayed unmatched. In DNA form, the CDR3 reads TGTGCCACCAGCAGAGATCTTCAGGGGGCTGGTTACACCTTC. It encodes CATSRDLQGAGYTF. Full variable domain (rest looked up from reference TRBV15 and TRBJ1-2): DAMVIQNPRYQVTQFGKPVTLSCSQTLNHNVMYWYQQKSSQAPKLLFHYYDKDFNNEADTPDNFQSRRPNTSFCFLDIRSPGLGDTAMYLCATSRDLQGAGYTFGSGTRLTVV.

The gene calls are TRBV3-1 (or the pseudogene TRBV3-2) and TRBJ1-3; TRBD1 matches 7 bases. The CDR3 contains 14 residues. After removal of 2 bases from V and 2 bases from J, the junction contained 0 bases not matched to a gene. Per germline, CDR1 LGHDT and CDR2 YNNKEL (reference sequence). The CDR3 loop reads CASSQQGAGNTIYF. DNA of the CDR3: TGTGCCAGCAGCCAACAGGGGGCTGGAAACACCATATATTTT.

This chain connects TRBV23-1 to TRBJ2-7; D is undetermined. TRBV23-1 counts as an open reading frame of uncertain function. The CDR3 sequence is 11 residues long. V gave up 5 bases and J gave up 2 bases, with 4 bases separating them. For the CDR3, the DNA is TGCGCCAGCAGTGCAACCTACGAGCAGTACTTC. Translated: CASSATYEQYF.

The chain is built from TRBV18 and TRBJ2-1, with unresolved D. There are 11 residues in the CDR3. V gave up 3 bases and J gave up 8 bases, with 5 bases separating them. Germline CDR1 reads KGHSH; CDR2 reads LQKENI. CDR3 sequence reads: CASSPTDEQFF. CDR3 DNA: TGTGCCAGCTCACCGACGGATGAGCAGTTCTTC.

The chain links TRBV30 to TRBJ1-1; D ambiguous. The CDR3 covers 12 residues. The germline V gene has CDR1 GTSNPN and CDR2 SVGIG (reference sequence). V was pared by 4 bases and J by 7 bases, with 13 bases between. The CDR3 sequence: CAWNKLEDEAFF. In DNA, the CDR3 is TGTGCCTGGAATAAGCTAGAGGATGAAGCTTTCTTT.

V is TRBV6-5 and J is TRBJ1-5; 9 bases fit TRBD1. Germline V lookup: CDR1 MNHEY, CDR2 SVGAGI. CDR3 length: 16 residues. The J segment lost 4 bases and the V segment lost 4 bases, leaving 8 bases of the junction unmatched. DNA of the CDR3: TGTGCCAGCAGTTCCCAGGGACAGGGCCCTAATCAGCCCCAGCATTTT. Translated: CASSSQGQGPNQPQHF.

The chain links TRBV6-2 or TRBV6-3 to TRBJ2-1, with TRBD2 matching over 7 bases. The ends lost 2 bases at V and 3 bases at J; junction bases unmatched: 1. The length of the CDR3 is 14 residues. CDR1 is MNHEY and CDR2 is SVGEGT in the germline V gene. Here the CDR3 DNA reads TGTGCCAGCAGTTACGGGACTATCTACAATGAGCAGTTCTTC. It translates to CASSYGTIYNEQFF.

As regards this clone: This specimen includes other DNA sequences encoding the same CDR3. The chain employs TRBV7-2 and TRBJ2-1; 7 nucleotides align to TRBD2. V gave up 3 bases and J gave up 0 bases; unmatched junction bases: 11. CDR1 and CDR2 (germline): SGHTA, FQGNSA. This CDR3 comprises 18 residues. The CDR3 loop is CASSFGLADESSYNEQFF. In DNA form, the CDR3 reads TGTGCCAGCAGCTTTGGGCTAGCGGATGAGAGCTCCTACAATGAGCAGTTCTTC.

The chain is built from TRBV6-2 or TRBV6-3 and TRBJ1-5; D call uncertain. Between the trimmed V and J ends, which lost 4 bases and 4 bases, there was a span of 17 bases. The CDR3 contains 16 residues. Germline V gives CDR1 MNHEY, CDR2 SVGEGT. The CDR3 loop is CASSFNMGISNQPQHF. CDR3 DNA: TGTGCCAGCAGTTTTAATATGGGGATATCGAATCAGCCCCAGCATTTT.

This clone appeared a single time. CDR3 DNA: TGTGCCAGCAGCCAAGATTATAGCGGGAGGGTTGGTGAGCAGTTCTTC. Protein: CASSQDYSGRVGEQFF. The chain carries TRBV3-1 (or the pseudogene TRBV3-2) and TRBJ2-1; TRBD2 matches at 11 bases. The CDR3 totals 16 residues. CDR1 is LGHDT and CDR2 is YNNKEL in the germline V gene (reference sequence). Trimming cost V 0 bases and J 9 bases; bases outside gene matches: 7.

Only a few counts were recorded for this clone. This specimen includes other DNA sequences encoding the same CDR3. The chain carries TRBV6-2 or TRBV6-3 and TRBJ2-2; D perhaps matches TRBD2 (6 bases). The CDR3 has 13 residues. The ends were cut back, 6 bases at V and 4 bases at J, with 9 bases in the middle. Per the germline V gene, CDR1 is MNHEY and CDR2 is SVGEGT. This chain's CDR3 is CASSSGGTGELFF. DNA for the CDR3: TGTGCCAGCAGCTCCGGGGGCACCGGGGAGCTGTTTTTT.

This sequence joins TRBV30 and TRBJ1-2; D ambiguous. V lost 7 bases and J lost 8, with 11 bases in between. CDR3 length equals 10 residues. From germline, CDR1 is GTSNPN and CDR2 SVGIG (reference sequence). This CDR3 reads CAFGPAGYTF. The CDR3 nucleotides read TGTGCCTTTGGCCCTGCGGGCTACACCTTC.

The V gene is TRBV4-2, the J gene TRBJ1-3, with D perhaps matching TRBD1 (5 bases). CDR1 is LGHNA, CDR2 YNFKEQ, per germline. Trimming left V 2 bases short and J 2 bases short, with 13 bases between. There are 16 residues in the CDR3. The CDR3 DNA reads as TGTGCCAGCAGCCAACCACAGGCTCCCCCTGGAAACACCATATATTTT. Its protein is CASSQPQAPPGNTIYF.

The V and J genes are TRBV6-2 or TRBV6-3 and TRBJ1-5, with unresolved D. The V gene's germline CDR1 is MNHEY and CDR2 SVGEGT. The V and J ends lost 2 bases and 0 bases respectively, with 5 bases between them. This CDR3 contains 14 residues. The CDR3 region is CASSYLYSNQPQHF. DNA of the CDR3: TGTGCCAGCAGTTACCTGTATAGCAATCAGCCCCAGCATTTT.

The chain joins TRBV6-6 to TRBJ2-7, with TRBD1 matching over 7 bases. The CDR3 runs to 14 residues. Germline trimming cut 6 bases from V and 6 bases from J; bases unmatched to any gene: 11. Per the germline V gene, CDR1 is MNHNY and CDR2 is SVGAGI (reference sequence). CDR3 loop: CASSVLDRVGEQYF. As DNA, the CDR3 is TGTGCCAGCAGCGTCCTCGACAGGGTGGGCGAGCAGTACTTC.

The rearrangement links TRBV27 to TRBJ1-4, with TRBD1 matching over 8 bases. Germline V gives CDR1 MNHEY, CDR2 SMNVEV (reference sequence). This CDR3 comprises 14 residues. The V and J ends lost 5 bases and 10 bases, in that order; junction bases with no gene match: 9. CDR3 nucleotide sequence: TGTGCCAGCAGTCCCGGGACAGGTGATGGAAAACTGTTTTTT. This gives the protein CASSPGTGDGKLFF.

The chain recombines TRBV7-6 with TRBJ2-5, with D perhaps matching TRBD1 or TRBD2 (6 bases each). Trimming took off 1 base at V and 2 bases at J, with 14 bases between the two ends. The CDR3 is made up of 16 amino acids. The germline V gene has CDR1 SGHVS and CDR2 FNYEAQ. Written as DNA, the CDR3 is TGTGCCAGCAGCTTAGGGCTGGGGGGCAATCAAGAGACCCAGTACTTC. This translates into CASSLGLGGNQETQYF.

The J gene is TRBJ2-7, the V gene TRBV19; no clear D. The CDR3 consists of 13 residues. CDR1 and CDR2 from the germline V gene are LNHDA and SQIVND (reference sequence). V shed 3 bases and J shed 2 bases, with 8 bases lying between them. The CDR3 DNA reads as TGTGCCAGTAGTATTGAGGATGCCTACGAGCAGTACTTC. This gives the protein CASSIEDAYEQYF.